Listed here is a single TCR beta chain. This entry is derived from a study of blood T cell repertoires in COVID-19. Study overall: Collection of acute and convalescent COVID-19 samples took place in the United States, Italy and Spain. Sources were T cells, B-cell-depleted T cells, or PBMCs; the material itself was cDNA or gDNA.

CDR1 is MNHEY, CDR2 SVGAGI, per germline. Germline trimming cut 10 bases from V and 5 bases from J; bases unmatched to any gene: 13. This CDR3 region has 14 residues. How the authors handled the data: Estimated nucleated cell counts came from reference gene primer amplification. Assay: immunoSEQ multiplex PCR; the TCRdb copy retains only in-frame clones and omits some. V, J and clone size were drawn from that table, and D and trimming were deduced from the DNA. Of approximately 240,000 clones in the sample, around 86% were seen once. The chain links TRBV6-5 to TRBJ2-5; TRBD1 matches at 7 bases. This clonotype originated in a woman in her thirties who had recovered from COVID-19. The sample was peripheral blood. The CDR3 nucleotides are TGTGCCACCCTACTTATGACAGGGTGGGAGACCCAGTACTTC. This encodes CATLLMTGWETQYF.